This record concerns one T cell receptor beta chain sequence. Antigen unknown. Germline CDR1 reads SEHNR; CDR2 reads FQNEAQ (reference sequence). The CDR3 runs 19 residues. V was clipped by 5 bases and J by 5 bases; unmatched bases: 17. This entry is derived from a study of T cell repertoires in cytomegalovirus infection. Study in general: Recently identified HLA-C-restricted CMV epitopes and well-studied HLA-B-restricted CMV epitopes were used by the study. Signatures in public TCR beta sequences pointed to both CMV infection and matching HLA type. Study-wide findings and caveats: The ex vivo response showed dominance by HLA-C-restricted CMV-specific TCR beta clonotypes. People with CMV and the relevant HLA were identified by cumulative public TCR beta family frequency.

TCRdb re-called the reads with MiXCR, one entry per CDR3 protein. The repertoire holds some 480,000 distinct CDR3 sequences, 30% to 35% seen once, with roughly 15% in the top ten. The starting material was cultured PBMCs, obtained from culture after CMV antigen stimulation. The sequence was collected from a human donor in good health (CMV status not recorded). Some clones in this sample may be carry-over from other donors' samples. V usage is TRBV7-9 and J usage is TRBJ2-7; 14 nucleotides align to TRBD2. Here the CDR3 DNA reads TGTGCCAGCAGCGCCCGCCCCCTGACTAGCGGGAGGGCCGCAGACGAGCAGTACTTC. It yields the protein CASSARPLTSGRAADEQYF.